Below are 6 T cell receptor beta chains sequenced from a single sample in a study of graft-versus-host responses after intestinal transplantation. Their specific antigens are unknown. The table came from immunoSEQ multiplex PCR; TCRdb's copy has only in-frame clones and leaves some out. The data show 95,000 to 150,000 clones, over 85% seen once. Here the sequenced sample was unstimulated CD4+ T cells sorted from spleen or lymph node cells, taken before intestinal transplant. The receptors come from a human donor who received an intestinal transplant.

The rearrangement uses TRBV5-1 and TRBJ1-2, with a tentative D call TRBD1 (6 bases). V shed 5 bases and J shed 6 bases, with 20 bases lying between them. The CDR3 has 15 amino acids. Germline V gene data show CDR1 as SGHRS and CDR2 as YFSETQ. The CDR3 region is CASSSHREFRNGYTF. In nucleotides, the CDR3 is TGCGCCAGCAGTTCTCACAGGGAGTTTAGGAATGGCTACACCTTC.

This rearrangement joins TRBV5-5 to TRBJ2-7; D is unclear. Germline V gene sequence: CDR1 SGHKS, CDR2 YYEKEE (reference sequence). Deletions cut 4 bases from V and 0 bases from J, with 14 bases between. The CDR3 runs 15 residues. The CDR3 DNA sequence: TGTGCCAGCAGCCCCCGTGAAGTGCTCTCCTACGAGCAGTACTTC. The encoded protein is CASSPREVLSYEQYF.

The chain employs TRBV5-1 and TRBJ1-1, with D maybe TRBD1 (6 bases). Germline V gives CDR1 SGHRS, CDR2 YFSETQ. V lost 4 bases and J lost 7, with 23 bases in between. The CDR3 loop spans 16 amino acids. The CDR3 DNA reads TGCGCCAGCAGCCCGGGGACCGGGGGGCAAGCACTTGAAGCTTTCTTT. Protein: CASSPGTGGQALEAFF.

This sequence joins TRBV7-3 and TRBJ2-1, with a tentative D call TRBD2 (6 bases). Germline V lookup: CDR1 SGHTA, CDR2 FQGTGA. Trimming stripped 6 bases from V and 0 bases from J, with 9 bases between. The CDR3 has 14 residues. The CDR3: CASSLANSYNEQFF. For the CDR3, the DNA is TGTGCCAGCAGTCTAGCGAACTCCTACAATGAGCAGTTCTTC.

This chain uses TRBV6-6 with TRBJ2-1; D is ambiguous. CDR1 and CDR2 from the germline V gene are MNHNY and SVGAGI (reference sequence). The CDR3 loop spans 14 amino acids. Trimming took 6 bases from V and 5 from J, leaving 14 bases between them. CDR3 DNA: TGTGCCAGCAGACCCTACACCCGGGACAATGAGCAGTTCTTC. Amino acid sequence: CASRPYTRDNEQFF.

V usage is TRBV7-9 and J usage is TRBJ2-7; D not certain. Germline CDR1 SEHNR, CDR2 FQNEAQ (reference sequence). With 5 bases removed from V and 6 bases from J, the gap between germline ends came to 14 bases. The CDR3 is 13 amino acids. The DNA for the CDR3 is TGTGCCAGCAGCCCCGCGCTAGTCTCCGAGCAGTACTTC. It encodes CASSPALVSEQYF.